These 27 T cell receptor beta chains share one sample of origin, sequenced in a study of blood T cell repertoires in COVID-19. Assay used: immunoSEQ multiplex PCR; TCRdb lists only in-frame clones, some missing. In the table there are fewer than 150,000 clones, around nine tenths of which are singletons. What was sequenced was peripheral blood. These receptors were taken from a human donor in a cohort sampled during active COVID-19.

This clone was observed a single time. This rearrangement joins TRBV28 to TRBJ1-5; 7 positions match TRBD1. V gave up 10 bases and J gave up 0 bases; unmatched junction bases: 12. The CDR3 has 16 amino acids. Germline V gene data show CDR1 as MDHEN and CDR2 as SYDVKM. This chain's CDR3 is CAKTWDRCYSNQPQHF. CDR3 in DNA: TGTGCCAAGACCTGGGACAGATGTTATAGCAATCAGCCCCAGCATTTT. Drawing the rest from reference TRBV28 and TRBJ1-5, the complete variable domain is DVKVTQSSRYLVKRTGEKVFLECVQDMDHENMFWYRQDPGLGLRLIYFSYDVKMKEKGDIPEGYSVSREKKERFSLILESASTNQTSMYLCAKTWDRCYSNQPQHFGDGTRLSIL.

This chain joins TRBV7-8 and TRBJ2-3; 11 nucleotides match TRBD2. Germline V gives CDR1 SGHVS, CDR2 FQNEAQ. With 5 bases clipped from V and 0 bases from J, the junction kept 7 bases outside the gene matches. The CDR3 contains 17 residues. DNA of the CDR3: TGTGCCAGCAGCCTAAGAATAGCGGGGGGGAGCACAGATACGCAGTATTTT. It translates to CASSLRIAGGSTDTQYF.

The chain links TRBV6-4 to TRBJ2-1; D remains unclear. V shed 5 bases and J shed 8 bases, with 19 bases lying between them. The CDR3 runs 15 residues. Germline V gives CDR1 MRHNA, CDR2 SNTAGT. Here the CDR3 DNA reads TGTGCCAGCAGTATATTCGGGTCTACTGGGTATGAGCAGTTCTTC. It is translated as CASSIFGSTGYEQFF.

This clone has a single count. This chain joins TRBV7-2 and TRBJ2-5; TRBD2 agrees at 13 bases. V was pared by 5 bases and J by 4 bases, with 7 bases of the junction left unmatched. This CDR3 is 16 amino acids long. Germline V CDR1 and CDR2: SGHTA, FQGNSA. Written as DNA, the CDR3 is TGTGCCAGCAGCCCTTCTCGACTAGCGGGGGGAGAGACCCAGTACTTC. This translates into CASSPSRLAGGETQYF.

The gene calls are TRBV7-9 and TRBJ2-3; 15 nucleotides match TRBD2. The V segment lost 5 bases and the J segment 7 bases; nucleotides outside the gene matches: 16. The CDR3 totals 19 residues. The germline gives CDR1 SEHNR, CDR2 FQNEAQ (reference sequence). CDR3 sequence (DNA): TGTGCCAGCAGCAAGCCGGGACTAGCGGGGGGCAACATAAGATATACGCAGTATTTT. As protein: CASSKPGLAGGNIRYTQYF. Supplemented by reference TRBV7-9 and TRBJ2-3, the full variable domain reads DTGVSQNPRHKITKRGQNVTFRCDPISEHNRLYWYRQTLGQGPEFLTYFQNEAQLEKSRLLSDRFSAERPKGSFSTLEIQRTEQGDSAMYLCASSKPGLAGGNIRYTQYFGPGTRLTVL.

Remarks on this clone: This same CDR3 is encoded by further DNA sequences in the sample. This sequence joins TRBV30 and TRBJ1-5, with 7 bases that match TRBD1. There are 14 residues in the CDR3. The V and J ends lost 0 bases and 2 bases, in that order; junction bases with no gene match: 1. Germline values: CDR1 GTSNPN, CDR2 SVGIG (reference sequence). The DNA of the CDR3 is TGTGCCTGGAGTGTCGGACAGGGCAATCAGCCCCAGCATTTT. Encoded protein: CAWSVGQGNQPQHF. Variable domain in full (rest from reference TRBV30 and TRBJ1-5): SQTIHQWPATLVQPVGSPLSLECTVEGTSNPNLYWYRQAAGRGLQLLFYSVGIGQISSEVPQNLSASRPQDRQFILSSKKLLLSDSGFYLCAWSVGQGNQPQHFGDGTRLSIL.

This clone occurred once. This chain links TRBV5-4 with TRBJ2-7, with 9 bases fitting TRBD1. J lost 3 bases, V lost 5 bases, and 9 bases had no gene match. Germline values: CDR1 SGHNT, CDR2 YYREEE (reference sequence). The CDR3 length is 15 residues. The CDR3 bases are TGTGCCAGCAGACGTCCAGGGACAGGGATCTACGAGCAGTACTTC. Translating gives CASRRPGTGIYEQYF.

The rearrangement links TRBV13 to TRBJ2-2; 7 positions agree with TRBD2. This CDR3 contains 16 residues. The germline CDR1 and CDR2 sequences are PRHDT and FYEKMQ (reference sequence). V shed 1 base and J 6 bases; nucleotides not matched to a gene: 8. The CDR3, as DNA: TGTGCCAGCAGCTTAGAGAGGCGGGAGTATCCCGGGGAGCTGTTTTTT. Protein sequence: CASSLERREYPGELFF.

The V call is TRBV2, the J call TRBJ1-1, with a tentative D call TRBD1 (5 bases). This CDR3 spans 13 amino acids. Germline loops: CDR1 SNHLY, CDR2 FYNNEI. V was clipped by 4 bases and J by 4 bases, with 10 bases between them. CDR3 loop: CASSVQGSTEAFF. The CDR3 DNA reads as TGTGCCAGCAGTGTTCAGGGTAGCACTGAAGCTTTCTTT.

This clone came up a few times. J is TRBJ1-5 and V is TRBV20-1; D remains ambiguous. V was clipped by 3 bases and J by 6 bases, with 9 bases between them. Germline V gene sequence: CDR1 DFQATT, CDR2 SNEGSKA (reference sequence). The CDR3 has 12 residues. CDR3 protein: CSASNGGQPQHF. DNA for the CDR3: TGCAGTGCTAGTAACGGTGGTCAGCCCCAGCATTTT.

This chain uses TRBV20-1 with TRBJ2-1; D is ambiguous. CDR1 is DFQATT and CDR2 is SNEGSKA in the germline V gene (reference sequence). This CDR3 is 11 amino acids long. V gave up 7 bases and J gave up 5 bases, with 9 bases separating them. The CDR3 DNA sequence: TGCAGTGAAGTAGCCAACAATGAGCAGTTCTTC. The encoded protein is CSEVANNEQFF.

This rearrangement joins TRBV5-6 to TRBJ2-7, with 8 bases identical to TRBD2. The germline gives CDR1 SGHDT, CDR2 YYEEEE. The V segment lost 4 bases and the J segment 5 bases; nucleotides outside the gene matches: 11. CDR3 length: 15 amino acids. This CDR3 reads CASSLPGLDEDEQYF. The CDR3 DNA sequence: TGTGCCAGCAGCCTACCGGGACTAGACGAGGACGAGCAGTACTTC.

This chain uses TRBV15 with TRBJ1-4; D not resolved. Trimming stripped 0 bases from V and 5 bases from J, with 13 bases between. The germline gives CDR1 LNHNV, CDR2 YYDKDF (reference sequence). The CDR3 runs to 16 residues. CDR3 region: CATSRDAAPSNEKLFF. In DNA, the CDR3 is TGTGCCACCAGCAGAGATGCGGCACCTTCAAATGAAAAACTGTTTTTT.

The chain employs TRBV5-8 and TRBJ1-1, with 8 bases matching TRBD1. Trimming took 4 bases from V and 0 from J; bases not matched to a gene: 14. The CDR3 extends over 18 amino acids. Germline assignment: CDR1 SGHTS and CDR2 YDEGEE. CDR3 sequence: CASSLMTGARVLNTEAFF. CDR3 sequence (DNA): TGTGCCAGCAGCCTTATGACAGGGGCCCGGGTTTTGAACACTGAAGCTTTCTTT.

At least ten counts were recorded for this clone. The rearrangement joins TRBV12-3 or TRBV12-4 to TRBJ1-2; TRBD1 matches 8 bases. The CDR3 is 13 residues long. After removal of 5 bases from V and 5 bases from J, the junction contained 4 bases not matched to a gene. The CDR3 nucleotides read TGTGCCAGCAGTCACAGGGGGAGGTATGGCTACACCTTC. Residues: CASSHRGRYGYTF.

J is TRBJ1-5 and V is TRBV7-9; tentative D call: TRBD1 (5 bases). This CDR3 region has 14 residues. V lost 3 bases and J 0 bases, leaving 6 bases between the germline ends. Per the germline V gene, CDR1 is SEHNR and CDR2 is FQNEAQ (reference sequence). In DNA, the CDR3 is TGTGCCAGCAGCTTGGGGCATAGCAATCAGCCCCAGCATTTT. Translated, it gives CASSLGHSNQPQHF.

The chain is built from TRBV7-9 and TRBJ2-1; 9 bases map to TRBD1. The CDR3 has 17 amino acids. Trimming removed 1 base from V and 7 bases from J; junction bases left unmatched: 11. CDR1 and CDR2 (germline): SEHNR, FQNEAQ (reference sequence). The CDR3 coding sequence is TGTGCCAGCAGCTTAGTGGTGGGACAGGGAATGGGGAATGAGCAGTTCTTC. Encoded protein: CASSLVVGQGMGNEQFF.

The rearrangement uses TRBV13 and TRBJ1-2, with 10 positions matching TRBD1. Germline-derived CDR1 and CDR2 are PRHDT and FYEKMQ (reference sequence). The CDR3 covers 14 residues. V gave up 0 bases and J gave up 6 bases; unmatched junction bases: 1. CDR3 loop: CASSLGTGGDGYTF. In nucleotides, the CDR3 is TGTGCCAGCAGCTTAGGGACAGGGGGCGATGGCTACACCTTC.

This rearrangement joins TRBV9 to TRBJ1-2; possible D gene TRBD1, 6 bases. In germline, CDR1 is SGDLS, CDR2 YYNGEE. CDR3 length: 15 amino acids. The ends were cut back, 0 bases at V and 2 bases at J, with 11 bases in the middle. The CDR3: CASSVEGVSNYGYTF. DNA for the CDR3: TGTGCCAGCAGCGTAGAGGGGGTGTCGAACTATGGCTACACCTTC.

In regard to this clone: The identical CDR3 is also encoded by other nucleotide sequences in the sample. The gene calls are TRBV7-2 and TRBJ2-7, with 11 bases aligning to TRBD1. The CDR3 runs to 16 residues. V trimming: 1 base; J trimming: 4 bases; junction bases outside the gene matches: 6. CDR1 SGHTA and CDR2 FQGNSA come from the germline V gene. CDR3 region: CASSLGAGTGGYEQYF. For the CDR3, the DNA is TGTGCCAGCAGCTTAGGGGCGGGGACAGGGGGATACGAGCAGTACTTC.

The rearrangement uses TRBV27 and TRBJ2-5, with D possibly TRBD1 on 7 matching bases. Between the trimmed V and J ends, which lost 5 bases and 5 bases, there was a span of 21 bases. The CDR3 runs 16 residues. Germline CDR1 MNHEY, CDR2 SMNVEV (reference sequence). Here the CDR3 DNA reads TGTGCCAGCAGTGCAAGCCCGGGATCAGGGGGGGAGACCCAGTACTTC. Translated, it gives CASSASPGSGGETQYF.

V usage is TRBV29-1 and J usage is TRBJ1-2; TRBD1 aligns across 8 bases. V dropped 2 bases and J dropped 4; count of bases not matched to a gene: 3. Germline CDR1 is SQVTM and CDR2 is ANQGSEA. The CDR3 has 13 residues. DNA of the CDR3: TGCAGCGTTGAATCTACAGGGGGCTATGGCTACACCTTC. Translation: CSVESTGGYGYTF.

DNA of the CDR3: TGTGCCAGCAGTCCCAACATGAACACTGAAGCTTTCTTT. Translated: CASSPNMNTEAFF. The rearrangement links TRBV6-5 to TRBJ1-1; no clear D. CDR1 and CDR2 from the germline V gene are MNHEY and SVGAGI. The CDR3 totals 13 residues. Between the trimmed V and J ends, which lost 5 bases and 0 bases, there was a span of 7 bases.

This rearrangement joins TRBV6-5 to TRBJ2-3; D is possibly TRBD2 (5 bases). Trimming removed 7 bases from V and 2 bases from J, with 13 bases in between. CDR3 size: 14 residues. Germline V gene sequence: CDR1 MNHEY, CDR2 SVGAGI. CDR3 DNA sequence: TGTGCCAGCACCCCCGCCGGGAACACAGATACGCAGTATTTT. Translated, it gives CASTPAGNTDTQYF.

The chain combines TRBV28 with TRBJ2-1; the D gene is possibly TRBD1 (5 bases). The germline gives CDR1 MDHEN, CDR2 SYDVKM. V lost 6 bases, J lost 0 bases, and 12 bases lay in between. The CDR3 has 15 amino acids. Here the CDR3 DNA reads TGTGCCAGCAGGTCAATAGGGGACTCCTACAATGAGCAGTTCTTC. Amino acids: CASRSIGDSYNEQFF.

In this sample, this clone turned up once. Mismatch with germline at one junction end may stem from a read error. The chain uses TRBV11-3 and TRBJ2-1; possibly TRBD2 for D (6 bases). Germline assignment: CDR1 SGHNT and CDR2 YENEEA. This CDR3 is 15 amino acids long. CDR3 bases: TGTGCCAGCAGCCCAGGACTAAACTCCAACAATGAGCAGTTCTTC. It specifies CASSPGLNSNNEQFF.

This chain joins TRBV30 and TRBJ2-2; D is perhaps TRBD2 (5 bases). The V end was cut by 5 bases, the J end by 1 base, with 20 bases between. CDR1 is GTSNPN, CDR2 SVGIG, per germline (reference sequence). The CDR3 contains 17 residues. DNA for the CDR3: TGTGCCTGGTATTCTCCGTTTGCGGGTCGGAACACCGGGGAGCTGTTTTTT. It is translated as CAWYSPFAGRNTGELFF.